This TCR beta chain derives from a study of beta chain features in type 1 diabetes. General study points: Within each of all four CD4+ subsets, Type 1 diabetes patients had TCRB CDR3s that were moderately but significantly shorter.

In this sample, this clone turned up once. The antigen remains undetermined. CDR3 length: 16 residues. The germline V gene has CDR1 SGDLS and CDR2 YYNGEE. V shed 0 bases, J shed 4 bases, and the junction held 6 bases outside the gene matches. All of the isolated RNA was reverse transcribed, so expressed TCRB transcripts were sequenced. Assay used: immunoSEQ multiplex PCR; TCRdb lists only in-frame clones, some missing. The data contain roughly 150,000 clones, approximately 8.1% of them singletons. This chain joins TRBV9 and TRBJ2-5; 10 positions agree with TRBD2. The sequence derives from a man aged 18 to 29 with type 1 diabetes. Sequenced input: central memory CD4+ T cells from blood. The CDR3 DNA sequence: TGTGCCAGCAGCGTAGGTAGCGGGGGGTCTGGAGAGACCCAGTACTTC. As protein: CASSVGSGGSGETQYF.